Shown below are 32 T cell receptor beta chains from a single sample sequenced in a study of beta chain features in type 1 diabetes. Expressed TCRB transcripts were sequenced because the isolated RNA had all been reverse transcribed beforehand. TCRdb keeps only in-frame clones here, not all; method: immunoSEQ multiplex PCR. The sample records 150,000 to 200,000 clones, less than 9.5% being singletons. Sequences were obtained from central memory CD4+ T cells from blood. The receptors derive from a woman aged 18 to 35 in good health.

This clone was counted between two and nine times. The rearrangement links TRBV29-1 to TRBJ1-2, with D possibly matching TRBD1 (5 bases). The V end was cut by 6 bases, the J end by 8 bases, with 13 bases between. The CDR3 is made up of 11 amino acids. Looked up from germline, CDR1 is SQVTM and CDR2 is ANQGSEA. For the CDR3, the DNA is TGCAGCGTCTCGGGGGGAGACGGCTACACCTTC. Its translation: CSVSGGDGYTF.

The table lists this clone with a few counts. The chain employs TRBV18 and TRBJ1-6, with D perhaps TRBD1 (6 bases). Per germline, CDR1 KGHSH and CDR2 LQKENI. Trimming cost V 2 bases and J 10 bases, with 15 bases left between them. The CDR3 runs to 15 residues. CDR3 amino acids: CASSPNTGRESPLHF. Written as DNA, the CDR3 is TGTGCCAGCTCACCAAATACAGGGCGGGAGTCACCCCTCCACTTT.

This clone has more than one count but fewer than ten. The chain is built from TRBV19 and TRBJ2-7; 10 bases map to TRBD2. The V gene's germline CDR1 is LNHDA and CDR2 SQIVND (reference sequence). This CDR3 region has 15 residues. With 4 bases clipped from V and 2 bases from J, the junction kept 5 bases outside the gene matches. The CDR3 DNA reads as TGTGCCAGTAGTACTATAGCGGGGGGACCCTACGAGCAGTACTTC. Residues: CASSTIAGGPYEQYF.

A few counts support this clone. This sequence joins TRBV11-3 and TRBJ2-2; D might be TRBD1 (6 bases). In germline, CDR1 is SGHNT, CDR2 YENEEA. V dropped 6 bases and J dropped 2 bases, with 7 bases sitting between them. The CDR3 extends over 13 amino acids. CDR3 region: CASRDRNTGELFF. CDR3 bases: TGTGCCAGCAGGGACAGAAACACCGGGGAGCTGTTTTTT. Full variable domain (remainder filled in from reference TRBV11-3 and TRBJ2-2): EAGVVQSPRYKIIEKKQPVAFWCNPISGHNTLYWYLQNLGQGPELLIRYENEEAVDDSQLPKDRFSAERLKGVDSTLKIQPAELGDSAVYLCASRDRNTGELFFGEGSRLTVL.

A few counts support this clone. This chain joins TRBV12-5 and TRBJ1-6; 8 positions agree with TRBD1. The CDR3 runs to 16 residues. Per the germline V gene, CDR1 is LGHNT and CDR2 is FRNRAP. The ends lost 5 bases at V and 9 bases at J; junction bases unmatched: 12. The CDR3 nucleotides read TGTGCTAGTGGTCTTACGACGACAGGGGTAGGTTCACCCCTCCACTTT. Protein sequence: CASGLTTTGVGSPLHF.

This clone was counted a few times. The chain has TRBV28 and TRBJ1-1, with 8 nucleotides matching TRBD1. CDR3 size: 14 residues. V shed 0 bases and J 6 bases; nucleotides not matched to a gene: 3. CDR1 and CDR2 (germline): MDHEN, SYDVKM. CDR3 sequence: CASSLWGQVSEAFF. In nucleotides, the CDR3 is TGTGCCAGCAGTTTATGGGGACAGGTATCTGAAGCTTTCTTT.

V usage is TRBV27 and J usage is TRBJ1-5; no clear D gene. The germline CDR1 and CDR2 sequences are MNHEY and SMNVEV (reference sequence). Between the trimmed V and J ends, which lost 9 bases and 2 bases, there was a span of 20 bases. The length of the CDR3 is 16 residues. The CDR3 coding sequence is TGTGCCAGTGGGCCTGTAGGCCAGCAGGGCAATCAGCCCCAGCATTTT. Translation gives CASGPVGQQGNQPQHF.

The chain employs TRBV18 and TRBJ2-4; the match to TRBD2 covers 14 bases. Per germline, CDR1 KGHSH and CDR2 LQKENI. This CDR3 contains 16 residues. With 5 bases clipped from V and 6 bases from J, the junction kept 6 bases outside the gene matches. DNA for the CDR3: TGTGCCAGCTCAACGACTAGCGGGAGGGCAGGAAACATTCAGTACTTC. Amino acid sequence: CASSTTSGRAGNIQYF.

This sequence joins TRBV1 and TRBJ1-2; the table calls TRBD1, which could not be checked here. TRBV1 is deemed a pseudogene. The CDR3 sequence is 14 residues long. CDR3 in amino acids: CTSSAQPLNYGYTF. The DNA of the CDR3 is TGCACCAGCAGCGCACAGCCTCTTAACTATGGCTACACCTTC.

This clone was recorded many times. The gene calls are TRBV5-4 and TRBJ1-2, with 11 bases matching TRBD1. This CDR3 contains 16 residues. Germline loops: CDR1 SGHNT, CDR2 YYREEE (reference sequence). V gave up 4 bases and J gave up 2 bases; unmatched junction bases: 7. CDR3 sequence (DNA): TGTGCCAGCAGCCCCGGACAGGGGGCGCAGAACTATGGCTACACCTTC. The encoded protein is CASSPGQGAQNYGYTF.

The rearrangement uses TRBV2 and TRBJ2-1, with D possibly TRBD1 on 8 matching bases. V was cut by 6 bases and J by 2 bases, with 11 bases left in between. CDR1 and CDR2 from the germline V gene are SNHLY and FYNNEI. This CDR3 is 14 amino acids long. The CDR3 is CASRAGQAYNEQFF. Written as DNA, the CDR3 is TGTGCCAGCAGAGCGGGACAGGCCTACAATGAGCAGTTCTTC. Complete variable domain (other parts from reference TRBV2 and TRBJ2-1): EPEVTQTPSHQVTQMGQEVILRCVPISNHLYFYWYRQILGQKVEFLVSFYNNEISEKSEIFDDQFSVERPDGSNFTLKIRSTKLEDSAMYFCASRAGQAYNEQFFGPGTRLTVL.

The chain has TRBV2 and TRBJ2-5; D is unresolved. Germline CDR1 is SNHLY and CDR2 is FYNNEI. V dropped 5 bases and J dropped 5 bases, with 9 bases sitting between them. The CDR3 is made up of 12 amino acids. The CDR3 spells CASSLLRETQYF. The CDR3, as DNA: TGTGCCAGCAGTCTTCTACGGGAGACCCAGTACTTC.

This chain uses TRBV19 with TRBJ1-2; 8 nucleotides align to TRBD1. The CDR3 has 11 amino acids. V dropped 8 bases and J dropped 6; count of bases not matched to a gene: 2. The germline V gene has CDR1 LNHDA and CDR2 SQIVND (reference sequence). The CDR3 protein is CASEDRDGYTF. The CDR3 coding sequence is TGTGCCAGTGAGGACAGGGATGGCTACACCTTC.

The chain has TRBV10-3 and TRBJ1-2, with TRBD1 identical over 9 bases. Losses at the gene ends were 5 bases for V and 5 bases for J; bases not matched to a gene: 15. Germline CDR1 is ENHRY and CDR2 is SYGVKD. This CDR3 spans 17 amino acids. The CDR3 region has the DNA TGTGCCATCAGTCCCCTCCCGGGACAGGGAATTGGGTATGGCTACACCTTC. As protein: CAISPLPGQGIGYGYTF.

This clone showed up just a few times. The CDR3 sequence is CASSLVQTAYNSPLHF. The CDR3 DNA sequence: TGTGCCAGCAGCTTAGTACAGACCGCCTATAATTCACCCCTCCACTTT. The V and J genes are TRBV7-2 and TRBJ1-6; D gene ambiguous. The V end lost 1 base, the J end lost 2 bases, and 9 bases lay between the germline ends. This CDR3 contains 16 residues. Per germline, CDR1 SGHTA and CDR2 FQGNSA.

There are a few counts of this clone. This chain connects TRBV2 to TRBJ1-2; 11 bases are shared with TRBD1. The CDR3 extends over 15 amino acids. The germline V gene encodes CDR1 SNHLY and CDR2 FYNNEI. The ends lost 5 bases at V and 4 bases at J; junction bases unmatched: 6. The CDR3 DNA is TGTGCCAGCAGTCCGGACAGGGGGCGAGGCTATGGCTACACCTTC. It encodes CASSPDRGRGYGYTF.

The chain joins TRBV19 to TRBJ1-2; TRBD1 is a possible D gene (5 bases). Germline CDR1 and CDR2: LNHDA and SQIVND (reference sequence). There are 12 residues in the CDR3. The V gene lost 7 bases and the J gene lost 2 bases, with 8 bases spanning the gap. CDR3 protein: CASTGENYGYTF. In DNA, the CDR3 is TGTGCCAGTACGGGGGAAAACTATGGCTACACCTTC.

There are a few counts of this clone. This chain joins TRBV18 and TRBJ1-5; D may be TRBD1 (5 bases). Looked up from germline, CDR1 is KGHSH and CDR2 is LQKENI. V was pared by 5 bases and J by 6 bases, with 17 bases between. This CDR3 contains 15 residues. The CDR3 DNA reads TGTGCCAGCTCAGTAGGGACTGCTACAAGTCAGCCCCAGCATTTT. It encodes CASSVGTATSQPQHF.

The chain carries TRBV5-1 and TRBJ1-4; 7 nucleotides agree with TRBD1. This CDR3 comprises 15 residues. Germline V CDR1 and CDR2: SGHRS, YFSETQ. Trimming at V came to 3 bases and at J to 0 bases, leaving 2 bases not matched to a gene. The CDR3 spells CASSYGTATNEKLFF. The CDR3 nucleotides read TGCGCCAGCAGCTACGGGACAGCAACTAATGAAAAACTGTTTTTT.

This chain joins TRBV2 and TRBJ1-4; 9 bases are shared with TRBD1. This CDR3 is built from 15 residues. Germline trimming cut 6 bases from V and 8 bases from J; bases unmatched to any gene: 10. Germline V gene lookup returns CDR1 SNHLY and CDR2 FYNNEI. CDR3 sequence reads: CASRESDRGFEKLFF. CDR3 nucleotides: TGTGCCAGCAGGGAATCGGACAGGGGTTTCGAAAAACTGTTTTTT. The full variable domain, its missing parts supplied by reference TRBV2 and TRBJ1-4, is EPEVTQTPSHQVTQMGQEVILRCVPISNHLYFYWYRQILGQKVEFLVSFYNNEISEKSEIFDDQFSVERPDGSNFTLKIRSTKLEDSAMYFCASRESDRGFEKLFFGSGTQLSVL.

This clone showed up just a few times. This rearrangement joins TRBV9 to TRBJ1-1; no firm D call. The ends were cut back, 1 base at V and 11 bases at J, with 12 bases in the middle. Germline V gives CDR1 SGDLS, CDR2 YYNGEE. The CDR3 length is 12 residues. In DNA form, the CDR3 reads TGTGCCAGCAGCGTAAATGGCGGTCTGGCTTTCTTT. Residues: CASSVNGGLAFF.

This clone showed up just a few times. The chain has TRBV19 and TRBJ2-3; 8 nucleotides agree with TRBD2. CDR1 LNHDA and CDR2 SQIVND come from the germline V gene (reference sequence). The V segment lost 3 bases and the J segment 5 bases; nucleotides outside the gene matches: 10. The CDR3 totals 16 residues. CDR3 sequence: CASSISAGGVGDTQYF. The CDR3 DNA follows: TGTGCCAGTAGTATCTCGGCGGGAGGAGTTGGAGATACGCAGTATTTT.

This clone has only a few counts. The V gene is TRBV2, the J gene TRBJ1-2, with D unresolved. Germline V gene lookup returns CDR1 SNHLY and CDR2 FYNNEI. The CDR3 contains 11 residues. V dropped 4 bases and J dropped 4 bases, with 4 bases sitting between them. The CDR3 region is CASSVSYGYTF. CDR3 in DNA: TGTGCCAGCAGTGTGAGCTATGGCTACACCTTC.

This chain links TRBV5-1 with TRBJ2-5; 9 nucleotides align to TRBD2. The germline V gene encodes CDR1 SGHRS and CDR2 YFSETQ. The CDR3 length is 16 residues. The V gene end was trimmed by 0 bases and the J gene end by 1 base; junction bases not matched to a gene: 4. In DNA form, the CDR3 reads TGCGCCAGCAGCTTGGCCGCGGGAGGGGCCCAAGAGACCCAGTACTTC. It translates to CASSLAAGGAQETQYF.

This chain links TRBV11-3 with TRBJ2-6, with a tentative D call TRBD2 (5 bases). CDR3 length: 16 residues. V was pared by 6 bases and J by 2 bases, with 14 bases between. Germline CDR1 reads SGHNT; CDR2 reads YENEEA. CDR3 protein: CASRNSPGAGANVLTF. The CDR3 DNA sequence: TGTGCCAGCAGGAATTCCCCCGGGGCTGGGGCCAACGTCCTGACTTTC.

The chain recombines TRBV5-6 with TRBJ1-1; D is perhaps TRBD1 (6 bases). This CDR3 is 14 amino acids long. The V and J ends lost 2 bases and 10 bases respectively, with 18 bases between them. Germline-derived CDR1 and CDR2 are SGHDT and YYEEEE. The CDR3, as DNA: TGTGCCAGCAGCTTCTACGGCCGCCGAGGGGGAGCTTTCTTT. This sequence encodes CASSFYGRRGGAFF.

This clone was counted a few times. The genes are TRBV5-1 and TRBJ2-5; weak D call: TRBD2 (5 bases). Trimming took 1 base from V and 5 from J, leaving 9 bases between them. Germline CDR1 and CDR2: SGHRS and YFSETQ. The CDR3 is made up of 13 amino acids. The CDR3 nucleotides read TGCGCCAGCAGCTTGTATAGGGAGGAGACCCAGTACTTC. This sequence encodes CASSLYREETQYF.

This clone was recorded many times. This chain uses TRBV11-2 with TRBJ2-2; tentative D call: TRBD2 (5 bases). Germline CDR1 reads SGHAT; CDR2 reads FQNNGV. Trimming took off 0 bases at V and 4 bases at J, with 6 bases between the two ends. The CDR3 is 14 amino acids. The CDR3 nucleotides read TGTGCCAGCAGCTTAGAGAGGGCCACCGGGGAGCTGTTTTTT. This sequence encodes CASSLERATGELFF.

This chain joins TRBV13 and TRBJ2-5, with 10 nucleotides matching TRBD2. The germline gives CDR1 PRHDT, CDR2 FYEKMQ (reference sequence). There are 17 residues in the CDR3. V lost 2 bases to trimming and J lost 5 bases; unmatched junction nucleotides: 11. Here the CDR3 reads CASSLTHLAGEQETQYF. CDR3 sequence (DNA): TGTGCCAGCAGCTTAACCCATCTAGCGGGGGAGCAGGAGACCCAGTACTTC. Together with reference TRBV13 and TRBJ2-5, the CDR3 gives the full variable domain: AAGVIQSPRHLIKEKRETATLKCYPIPRHDTVYWYQQGPGQDPQFLISFYEKMQSDKGSIPDRFSAQQFSDYHSELNMSSLELGDSALYFCASSLTHLAGEQETQYFGPGTRLLVL.

The gene calls are TRBV7-2 and TRBJ2-5; 12 bases agree with TRBD2. Germline values: CDR1 SGHTA, CDR2 FQGNSA. Losses at the gene ends were 5 bases for V and 2 bases for J; bases not matched to a gene: 15. The CDR3 extends over 19 amino acids. The CDR3 DNA sequence: TGTGCCAGCAGCAAAACTAGCGGGGGGTTCGACGGGATACAAGAGACCCAGTACTTC. It is translated as CASSKTSGGFDGIQETQYF.

This clone appeared a few times. The rearrangement uses TRBV7-9 and TRBJ2-7; 8 bases align to TRBD1. From germline, CDR1 is SEHNR and CDR2 FQNEAQ (reference sequence). Trimming cost V 1 base and J 5 bases; bases outside gene matches: 7. The CDR3 is 15 residues long. The chain's CDR3 is CASSLDPTGVHEQYF. CDR3 in DNA: TGTGCCAGCAGCTTAGATCCGACAGGGGTCCACGAGCAGTACTTC.

The chain couples TRBV18 to TRBJ2-5; D possibly corresponds to TRBD1 (5 bases). This CDR3 is 13 amino acids long. V gave up 3 bases and J gave up 5 bases, with 10 bases separating them. Germline CDR1 is KGHSH and CDR2 is LQKENI. The CDR3 is CASSPRVFETQYF. The CDR3 DNA sequence: TGTGCCAGCTCACCCAGGGTTTTTGAGACCCAGTACTTC.